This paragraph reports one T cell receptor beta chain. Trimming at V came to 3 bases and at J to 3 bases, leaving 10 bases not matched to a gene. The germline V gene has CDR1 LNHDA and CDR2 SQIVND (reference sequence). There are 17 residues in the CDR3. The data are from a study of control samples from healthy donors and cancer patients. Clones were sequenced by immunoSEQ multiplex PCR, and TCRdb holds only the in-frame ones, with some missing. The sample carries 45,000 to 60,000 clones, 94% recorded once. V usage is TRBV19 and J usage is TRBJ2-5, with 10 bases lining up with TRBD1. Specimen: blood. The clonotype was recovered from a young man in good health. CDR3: CASSIPPRDRGKETQYF. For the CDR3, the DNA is TGTGCCAGTAGTATCCCGCCCCGGGACAGGGGTAAAGAGACCCAGTACTTC.